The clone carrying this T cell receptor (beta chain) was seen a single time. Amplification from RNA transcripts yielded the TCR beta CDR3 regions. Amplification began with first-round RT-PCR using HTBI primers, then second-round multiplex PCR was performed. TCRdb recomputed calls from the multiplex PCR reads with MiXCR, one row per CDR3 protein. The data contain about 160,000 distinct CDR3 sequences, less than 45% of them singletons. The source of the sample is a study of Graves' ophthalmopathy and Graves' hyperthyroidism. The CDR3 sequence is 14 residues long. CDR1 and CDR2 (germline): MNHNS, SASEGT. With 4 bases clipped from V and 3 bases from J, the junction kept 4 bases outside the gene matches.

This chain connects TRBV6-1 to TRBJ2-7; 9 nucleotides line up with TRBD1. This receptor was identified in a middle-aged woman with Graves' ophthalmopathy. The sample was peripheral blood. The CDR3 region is CASSAETGGYEQYF. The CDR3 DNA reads TGTGCCAGCAGTGCCGAGACAGGGGGCTACGAGCAGTACTTC.